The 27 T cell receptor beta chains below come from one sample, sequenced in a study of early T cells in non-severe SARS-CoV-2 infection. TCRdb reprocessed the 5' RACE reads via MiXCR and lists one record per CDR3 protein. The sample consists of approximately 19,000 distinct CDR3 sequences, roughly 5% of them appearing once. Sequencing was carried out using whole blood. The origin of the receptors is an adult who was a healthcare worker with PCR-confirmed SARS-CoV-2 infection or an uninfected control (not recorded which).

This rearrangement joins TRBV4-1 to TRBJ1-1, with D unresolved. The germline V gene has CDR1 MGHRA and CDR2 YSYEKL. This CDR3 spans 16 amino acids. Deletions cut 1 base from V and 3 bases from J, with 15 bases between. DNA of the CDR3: TGCGCCAGCAGCCAAGTGGTAAGACCCGCGGACACTGAAGCTTTCTTT. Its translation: CASSQVVRPADTEAFF.

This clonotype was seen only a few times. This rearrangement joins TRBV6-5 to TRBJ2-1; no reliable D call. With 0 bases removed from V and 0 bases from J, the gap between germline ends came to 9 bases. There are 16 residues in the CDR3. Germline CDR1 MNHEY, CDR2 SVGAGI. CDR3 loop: CASSYSPRPSYNEQFF. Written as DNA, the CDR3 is TGTGCCAGCAGTTACTCCCCCAGGCCCTCCTACAATGAGCAGTTCTTC.

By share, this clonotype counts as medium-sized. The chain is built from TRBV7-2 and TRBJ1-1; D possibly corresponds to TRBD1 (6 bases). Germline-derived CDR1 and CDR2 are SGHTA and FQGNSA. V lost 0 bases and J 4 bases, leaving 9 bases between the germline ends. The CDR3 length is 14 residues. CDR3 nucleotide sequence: TGTGCCAGCAGCTTAGCTGGACAGTTCACTGAAGCTTTCTTT. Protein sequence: CASSLAGQFTEAFF. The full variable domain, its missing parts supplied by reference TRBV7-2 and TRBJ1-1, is GAGVSQSPSNKVTEKGKDVELRCDPISGHTALYWYRQSLGQGLEFLIYFQGNSAPDKSGLPSDRFSAERTGGSVSTLTIQRTQQEDSAVYLCASSLAGQFTEAFFGQGTRLTVV.

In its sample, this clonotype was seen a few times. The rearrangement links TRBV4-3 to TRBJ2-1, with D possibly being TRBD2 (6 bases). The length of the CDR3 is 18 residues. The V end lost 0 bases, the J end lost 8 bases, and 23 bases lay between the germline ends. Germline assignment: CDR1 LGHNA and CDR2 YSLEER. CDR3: CASSQDLAGRAGGDEQFF. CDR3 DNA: TGCGCCAGCAGCCAAGACCTGGCAGGTCGGGCGGGCGGGGATGAGCAGTTCTTC.

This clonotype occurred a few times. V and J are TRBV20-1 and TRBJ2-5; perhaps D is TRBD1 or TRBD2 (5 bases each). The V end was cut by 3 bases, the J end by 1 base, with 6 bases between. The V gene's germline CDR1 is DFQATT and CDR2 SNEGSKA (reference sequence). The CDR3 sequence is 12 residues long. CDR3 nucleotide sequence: TGCAGTGCTAGGAGGGGCCAAGAGACCCAGTACTTC. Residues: CSARRGQETQYF.

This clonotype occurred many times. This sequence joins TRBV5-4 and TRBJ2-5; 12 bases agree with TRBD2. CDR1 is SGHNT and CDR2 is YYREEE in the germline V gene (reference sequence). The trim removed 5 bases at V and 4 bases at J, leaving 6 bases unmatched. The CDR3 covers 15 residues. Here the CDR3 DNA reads TGTGCCAGCAGGGCGACTAGCGGGAGAGGAGAGACCCAGTACTTC. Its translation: CASRATSGRGETQYF.

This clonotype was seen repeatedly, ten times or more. The CDR3 coding sequence is TGTGCCAGCAGCTTAATCGGGACTAGCACAGATACGCAGTATTTT. This encodes CASSLIGTSTDTQYF. This sequence joins TRBV7-9 and TRBJ2-3; D perhaps matches TRBD2 (6 bases). Germline values: CDR1 SEHNR, CDR2 FQNEAQ (reference sequence). Trimming cost V 2 bases and J 0 bases, with 9 bases left between them. This CDR3 comprises 15 residues.

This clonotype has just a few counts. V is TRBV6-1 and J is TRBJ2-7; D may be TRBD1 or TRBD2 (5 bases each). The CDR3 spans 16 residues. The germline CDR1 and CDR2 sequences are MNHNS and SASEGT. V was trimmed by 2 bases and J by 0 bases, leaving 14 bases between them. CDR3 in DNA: TGTGCCAGCAGTGAACCCGGGGCACCATCCTCCTACGAGCAGTACTTC. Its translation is CASSEPGAPSSYEQYF.

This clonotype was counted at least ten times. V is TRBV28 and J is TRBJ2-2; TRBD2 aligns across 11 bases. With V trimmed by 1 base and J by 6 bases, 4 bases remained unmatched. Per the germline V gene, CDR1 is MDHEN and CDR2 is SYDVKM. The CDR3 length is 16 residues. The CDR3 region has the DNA TGTGCCAGCAGTTTATTCACTAGCGGGAGTGCCGGGGAGCTGTTTTTT. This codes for CASSLFTSGSAGELFF.

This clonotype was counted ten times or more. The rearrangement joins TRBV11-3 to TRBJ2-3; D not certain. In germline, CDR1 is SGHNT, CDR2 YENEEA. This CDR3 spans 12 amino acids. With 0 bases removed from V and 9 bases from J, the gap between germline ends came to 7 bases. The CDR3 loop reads CASSLEARTQYF. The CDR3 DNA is TGTGCCAGCAGCTTAGAAGCGCGAACGCAGTATTTT.

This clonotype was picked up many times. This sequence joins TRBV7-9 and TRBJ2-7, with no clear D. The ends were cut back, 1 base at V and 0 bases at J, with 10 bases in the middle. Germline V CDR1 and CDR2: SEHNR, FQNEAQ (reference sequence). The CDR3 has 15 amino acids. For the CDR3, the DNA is TGTGCCAGCAGCTTAGAGGAACGGTCCTCCTACGAGCAGTACTTC. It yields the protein CASSLEERSSYEQYF.

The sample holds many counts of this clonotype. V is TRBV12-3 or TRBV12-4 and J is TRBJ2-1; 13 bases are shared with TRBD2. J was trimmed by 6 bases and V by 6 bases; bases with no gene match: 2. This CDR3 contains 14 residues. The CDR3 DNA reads TGTGCCAGCAGGACTAGCGGGAGGACCAATGAGCAGTTCTTC. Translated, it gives CASRTSGRTNEQFF.

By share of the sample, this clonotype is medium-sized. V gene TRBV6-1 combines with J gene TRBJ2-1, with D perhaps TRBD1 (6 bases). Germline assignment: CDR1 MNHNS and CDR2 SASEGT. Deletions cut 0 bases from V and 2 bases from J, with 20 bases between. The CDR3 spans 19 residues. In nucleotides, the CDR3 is TGTGCCAGCAGTGAAGCCGGGACACCCGTTCGCGTGGCCTACAATGAGCAGTTCTTC. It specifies CASSEAGTPVRVAYNEQFF.

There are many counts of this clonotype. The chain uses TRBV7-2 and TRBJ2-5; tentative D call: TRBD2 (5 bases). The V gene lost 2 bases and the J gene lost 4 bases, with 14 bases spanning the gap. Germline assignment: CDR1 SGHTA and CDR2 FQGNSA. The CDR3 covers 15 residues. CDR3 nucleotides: TGTGCCAGCAGCTTACGTACTGCTAGCCGAGAGACCCAGTACTTC. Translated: CASSLRTASRETQYF.

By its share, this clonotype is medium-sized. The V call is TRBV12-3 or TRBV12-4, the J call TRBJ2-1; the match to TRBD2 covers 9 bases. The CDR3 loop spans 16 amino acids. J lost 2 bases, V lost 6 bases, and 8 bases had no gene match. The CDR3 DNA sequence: TGTGCCAGCAGCCCGGGGGGCGGGAGGGCCTACAATGAGCAGTTCTTC. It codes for CASSPGGGRAYNEQFF.

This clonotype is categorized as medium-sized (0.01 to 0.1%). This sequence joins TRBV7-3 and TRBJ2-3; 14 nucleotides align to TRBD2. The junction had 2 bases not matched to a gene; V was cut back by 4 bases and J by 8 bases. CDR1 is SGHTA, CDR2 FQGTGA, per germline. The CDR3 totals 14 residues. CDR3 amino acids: CASSSGLAGGTQYF. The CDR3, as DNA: TGTGCCAGCAGCTCCGGACTAGCGGGGGGTACGCAGTATTTT.

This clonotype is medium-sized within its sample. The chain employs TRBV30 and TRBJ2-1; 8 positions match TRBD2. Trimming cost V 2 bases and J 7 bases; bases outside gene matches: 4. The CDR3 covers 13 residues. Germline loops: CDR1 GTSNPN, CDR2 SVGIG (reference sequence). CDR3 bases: TGTGCCTGGAGTTCCACTAGCGGTAATGAGCAGTTCTTC. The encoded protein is CAWSSTSGNEQFF.

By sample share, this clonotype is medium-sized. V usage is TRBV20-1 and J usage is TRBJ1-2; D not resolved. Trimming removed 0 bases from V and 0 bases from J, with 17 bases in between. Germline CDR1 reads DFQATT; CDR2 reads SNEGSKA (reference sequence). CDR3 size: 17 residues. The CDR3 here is CSARDLIEEGPNYGYTF. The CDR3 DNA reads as TGCAGTGCTAGAGATCTTATAGAGGAGGGCCCTAACTATGGCTACACCTTC.

In DNA, the CDR3 is TGTGCCAGCAGGGGGGGACAGGGGTTATCTTCACCCCTCCACTTT. As protein: CASRGGQGLSSPLHF. The chain combines TRBV28 with TRBJ1-6; TRBD1 matches 10 bases. CDR1 and CDR2 from the germline V gene are MDHEN and SYDVKM. This CDR3 has 15 residues. The J segment lost 9 bases and the V segment lost 6 bases, leaving 8 bases of the junction unmatched.

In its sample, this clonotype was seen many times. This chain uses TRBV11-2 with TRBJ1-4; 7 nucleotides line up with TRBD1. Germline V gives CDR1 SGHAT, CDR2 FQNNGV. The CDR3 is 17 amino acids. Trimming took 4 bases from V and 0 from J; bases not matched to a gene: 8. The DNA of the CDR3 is TGTGCCAGCAGCTCCACCCGGGACAGCTCAACTAATGAAAAACTGTTTTTT. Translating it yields CASSSTRDSSTNEKLFF.

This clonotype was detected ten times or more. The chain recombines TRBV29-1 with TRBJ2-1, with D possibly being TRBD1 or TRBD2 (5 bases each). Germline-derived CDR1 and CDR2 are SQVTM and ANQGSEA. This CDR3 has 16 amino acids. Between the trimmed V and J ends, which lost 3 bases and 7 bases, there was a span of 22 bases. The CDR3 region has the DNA TGCAGCGTTGATAGCCGGGGACCGGGTGCTGAAAATGAGCAGTTCTTC. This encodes CSVDSRGPGAENEQFF.

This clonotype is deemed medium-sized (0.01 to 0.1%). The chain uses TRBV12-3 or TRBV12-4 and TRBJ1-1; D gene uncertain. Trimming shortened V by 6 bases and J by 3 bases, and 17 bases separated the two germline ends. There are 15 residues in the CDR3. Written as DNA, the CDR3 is TGTGCCAGCAGCAACCCCCGTGGCATGGACACTGAAGCTTTCTTT. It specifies CASSNPRGMDTEAFF.

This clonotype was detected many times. This CDR3 reads CASSLSAETQYF. Written as DNA, the CDR3 is TGTGCCAGCAGCTTATCTGCGGAGACCCAGTACTTC. This rearrangement joins TRBV11-2 to TRBJ2-5; D gene unclear. CDR3 length equals 12 residues. The ends were cut back, 2 bases at V and 5 bases at J, with 6 bases in the middle. Looked up from germline, CDR1 is SGHAT and CDR2 is FQNNGV.

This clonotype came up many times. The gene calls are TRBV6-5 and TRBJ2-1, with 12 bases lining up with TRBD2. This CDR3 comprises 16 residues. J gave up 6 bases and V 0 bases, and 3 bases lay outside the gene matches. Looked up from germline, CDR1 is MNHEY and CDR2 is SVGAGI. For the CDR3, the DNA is TGTGCCAGCAGTTACTCGACTAGCGGGGGTAGCAATGAGCAGTTCTTC. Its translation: CASSYSTSGGSNEQFF.

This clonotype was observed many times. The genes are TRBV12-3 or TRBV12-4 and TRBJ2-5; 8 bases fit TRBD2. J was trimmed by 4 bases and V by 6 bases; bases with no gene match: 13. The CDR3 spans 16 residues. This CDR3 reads CASSQMTSVRTETQYF. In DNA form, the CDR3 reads TGTGCCAGCAGCCAGATGACTAGCGTACGGACAGAGACCCAGTACTTC.

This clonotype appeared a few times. The chain's CDR3 is CASKVRLNTGELFF. The CDR3 DNA sequence: TGCGCCAGCAAAGTCCGGTTGAACACCGGGGAGCTGTTTTTT. The chain is built from TRBV5-1 and TRBJ2-2; D gene unclear. Germline V gene sequence: CDR1 SGHRS, CDR2 YFSETQ. The CDR3 has 14 amino acids. The ends were cut back, 6 bases at V and 1 base at J, with 10 bases in the middle. The full variable domain, in which reference TRBV5-1 and TRBJ2-2 provide the parts outside the CDR3, is KAGVTQTPRYLIKTRGQQVTLSCSPISGHRSVSWYQQTPGQGLQFLFEYFSETQRNKGNFPGRFSGRQFSNSRSEMNVSTLELGDSALYLCASKVRLNTGELFFGEGSRLTVL.

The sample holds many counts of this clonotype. CDR3 in amino acids: CASSLVDRLSTDTQYF. The CDR3 nucleotides read TGTGCCAGCAGCTTAGTAGATCGCCTTAGCACAGATACGCAGTATTTT. V is TRBV7-2 and J is TRBJ2-3; D call uncertain. V was pared by 1 base and J by 0 bases, with 11 bases between. Germline CDR1 SGHTA, CDR2 FQGNSA. This CDR3 has 16 residues.